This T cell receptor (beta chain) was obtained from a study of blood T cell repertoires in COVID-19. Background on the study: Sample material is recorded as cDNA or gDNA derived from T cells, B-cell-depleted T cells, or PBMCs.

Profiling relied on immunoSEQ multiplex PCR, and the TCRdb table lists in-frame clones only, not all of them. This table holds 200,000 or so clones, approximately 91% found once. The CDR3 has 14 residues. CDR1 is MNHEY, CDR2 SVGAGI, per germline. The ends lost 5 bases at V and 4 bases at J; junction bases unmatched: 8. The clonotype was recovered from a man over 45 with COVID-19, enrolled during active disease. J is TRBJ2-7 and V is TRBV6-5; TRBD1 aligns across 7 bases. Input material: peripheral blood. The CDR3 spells CASSKTGEPYEQYF. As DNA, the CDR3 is TGTGCCAGCAGTAAAACAGGGGAGCCTTACGAGCAGTACTTC.